This T cell receptor beta chain was observed in a study of T cells in Graves' hyperthyroidism and ophthalmopathy. Study results and caveats: Ophthalmopathy could be told apart from stable hyperthyroidism with a 13 V-J model.

The ends were cut back, 6 bases at V and 0 bases at J, with 12 bases in the middle. This CDR3 has 15 amino acids. Germline CDR1 is SGHRS and CDR2 is YFSETQ. This clonotype was counted a few times. The antigen is undetermined. Amplification yielded TCR beta CDR3 regions, with RNA transcripts as the source. HTBI primers drove first-round RT-PCR of the TCR CDR3. TCRdb passed the multiplex PCR reads through MiXCR, listing each CDR3 protein once. Counted here are 540,000 or so distinct CDR3 sequences, 15% to 19% occurring once; the ten biggest clones make up around 7.5%. The sequence came from a woman aged 30 to 39 with Graves' hyperthyroidism. This sequence joins TRBV5-1 and TRBJ1-4; D gene ambiguous. Sequenced sample: blood. Here the CDR3 DNA reads TGCGCCAGCACGGACGCGTCAGCAACTAATGAAAAACTGTTTTTT. Translation gives CASTDASATNEKLFF.